The source of this T cell receptor (beta chain) is a study of beta chain features in type 1 diabetes. One heparinised blood draw averaging approximately 0.11 L was given by each donor. Of the isolated RNA, all was reverse transcribed, and so the sequenced material was expressed TCRB transcripts. About 3.7 million reads per sample were averaged for naive, central memory and regulatory samples. The method was immunoSEQ multiplex PCR; TCRdb's version includes in-frame clones alone and lacks a portion of them. The sample records 110,000 to 150,000 clones, 6.9% being singletons. Germline CDR1 MDHEN, CDR2 SYDVKM. The CDR3 spans 14 residues. V lost 6 bases, J lost 2 bases, and 13 bases lay in between. As regards this clone: The antigen is undetermined. The same CDR3 is also encoded by other DNA sequences in this sample.

Study results and caveats: HLA influence on TCRB rearrangement stayed unresolved here.

The chain joins TRBV28 to TRBJ1-2; D is possibly TRBD1 (6 bases). The clonotype comes from a woman under 40 in good health. The source material was central memory CD4+ T cells from blood. The CDR3, as DNA: TGTGCCAGCAGGGAACAGGGAAGCAACTATGGCTACACCTTC. It specifies CASREQGSNYGYTF.